This T cell receptor (beta chain) was identified during a study of blood T cell repertoires in COVID-19. About the study: COVID-19 samples, acute and convalescent, were from the United States, Italy and Spain. Nucleic acid was either cDNA or gDNA, and it came from T cells, B-cell-depleted T cells, or PBMCs.

CDR3 length: 14 residues. CDR1 is SGDLS, CDR2 YYNGEE, per germline. With 0 bases removed from V and 7 bases from J, the gap between germline ends came to 11 bases. Authors' processing steps: Estimated nucleated cell counts came from reference gene primer amplification. This table comes from immunoSEQ multiplex PCR, and its TCRdb copy is limited to in-frame clones, with some not included. That table supplies the V and J calls and clone size; D and trimming were determined from the DNA. The sample has fewer than 300,000 clones, approximately 86% seen once. V and J are TRBV9 and TRBJ1-5; no firm D call. The sequenced sample was peripheral blood. This receptor was identified in a man aged 18 to 29 with active or convalescent COVID-19. The CDR3 bases are TGTGCCAGCAGCGTAGGAGGCGGGGAACAGCCCCAGCATTTT. Encoded protein: CASSVGGGEQPQHF.